These T cell receptor beta chains were read from a single sample in a study of CD8+CD57+ T cells in acquired aplastic anemia. TCRdb passed the reads through MiXCR, listing each CDR3 protein once. Altogether hundreds of thousands of distinct CDR3 sequences are present, under 80% being singletons, with the ten largest covering more than 3.5%. Specimen: sorted CD4+, CD8+, or CD8+CD57+ T cells (not recorded which) from PBMCs. The receptor source for this set is a human donor in good health, serving as a control. Both conserved end residues are trimmed from each CDR3. Fields, in order: J gene, V gene, CDR3 protein.

>TRBJ1-2|TRBV7-6
ASSLGQQNTETFYT
>TRBJ2-3|TRBV2
ASRKTSGGDTQY
>TRBJ2-7|TRBV5-8
ASSKGSYEQY
>TRBJ2-1|TRBV20-1
SARPLLAGGNEQF
>TRBJ2-7|TRBV12-3/TRBV12-4
ASSLEAGIEQY
>TRBJ1-2|TRBV20-1
SARSQGFGYT
>TRBJ1-1|TRBV30
AWSVRGDTEAF
>TRBJ1-2|TRBV2
ASSEQGGFYGYT
>TRBJ2-7|TRBV7-2
ASSLVSHEQG
>TRBJ2-5|TRBV7-6
ASSLIAGGETQY
>TRBJ2-3|TRBV7-3
ASSSFPQDTQY
>TRBJ2-1|TRBV5-4
ASRTDMGGNEQF
>TRBJ1-2|TRBV19
ASKWANYGYT
>TRBJ1-2|TRBV7-2
ASSTQQDSPYDQ
>TRBJ1-5|TRBV6-2/TRBV6-3
ASSYRTGYNEPQH
>TRBJ2-3|TRBV9
ASSPLSRLTDTQY
>TRBJ1-5|TRBV19
ASSGTGGYQPQH
>TRBJ1-5|TRBV19
ASSQPVGPQH
>TRBJ2-6|TRBV9
ASSEGLSGANVLT
>TRBJ1-2|TRBV7-9
ASSEAGSIMGYT
>TRBJ2-5|TRBV7-2
ASSLGLPAYDTTY
>TRBJ1-2|TRBV9
ASSSRFCRYT
>TRBJ2-7|TRBV5-1
ASSWQGAGEQY
>TRBJ2-2|TRBV7-3
ASSLTLANTGELF
>TRBJ2-7|TRBV4-3
ASSQGRQGSGYEQY
>TRBJ2-3|TRBV4-2
ASSYGLAGVGDTQY
>TRBJ2-2|TRBV12-3/TRBV12-4
ASTGSGGSNTGELF
>TRBJ1-1|TRBV20-1
SAQQGVGYKAF
>TRBJ2-5|TRBV5-5
ASSAGTGSGETQY
>TRBJ1-2|TRBV19
ASSEGQGAHYGYT
>TRBJ2-7|TRBV2
ASRSGQAGRD
>TRBJ2-7|TRBV5-8
ASRYYSNDEQY
>TRBJ2-7|TRBV19
ASRGDSGGYEQY
>TRBJ1-5|TRBV9
AGSLDRGGQPQH
>TRBJ1-4|TRBV11-1
ASSRVRGNEKLF
>TRBJ2-3|TRBV29-1
SVRRGGTDTQY
>TRBJ1-6|TRBV7-2
ASSLRDRGNSPLH
>TRBJ2-7|TRBV7-8
ASSYRALQDSSYEQY
>TRBJ1-2|TRBV29-1
SVQDRKNYGYT
>TRBJ2-7|TRBV20-1
SAPGSANYYEQY
>TRBJ2-7|TRBV12-5
ASSPNRGDYEQY
>TRBJ2-3|TRBV2
ASSDPRLAGGLQDTQY
>TRBJ1-1|TRBV20-1
SAFPNTEAF
>TRBJ2-5|TRBV25-1
ASRQTQGRETQY
>TRBJ1-2|TRBV29-1
SVRGGGNYGYT
>TRBJ1-3|TRBV11-2
ASSLGPTLRTGNTIY
>TRBJ1-6|TRBV6-2/TRBV6-3
ASRSNGNSPLH
>TRBJ1-4|TRBV7-6
ASSFGTGAYEQNLF
>TRBJ1-6|TRBV12-3/TRBV12-4
ASSGGVVGYNSPLH
>TRBJ2-7|TRBV6-1
ASSRRTGEQY
>TRBJ1-2|TRBV7-2
ASRMSGGAYNEQ
>TRBJ1-2|TRBV25-1
ASSVEGGVFNGYF
>TRBJ2-3|TRBV5-1
ASSLLSDTQY
>TRBJ1-1|TRBV9
ASSVVPEANTEAF